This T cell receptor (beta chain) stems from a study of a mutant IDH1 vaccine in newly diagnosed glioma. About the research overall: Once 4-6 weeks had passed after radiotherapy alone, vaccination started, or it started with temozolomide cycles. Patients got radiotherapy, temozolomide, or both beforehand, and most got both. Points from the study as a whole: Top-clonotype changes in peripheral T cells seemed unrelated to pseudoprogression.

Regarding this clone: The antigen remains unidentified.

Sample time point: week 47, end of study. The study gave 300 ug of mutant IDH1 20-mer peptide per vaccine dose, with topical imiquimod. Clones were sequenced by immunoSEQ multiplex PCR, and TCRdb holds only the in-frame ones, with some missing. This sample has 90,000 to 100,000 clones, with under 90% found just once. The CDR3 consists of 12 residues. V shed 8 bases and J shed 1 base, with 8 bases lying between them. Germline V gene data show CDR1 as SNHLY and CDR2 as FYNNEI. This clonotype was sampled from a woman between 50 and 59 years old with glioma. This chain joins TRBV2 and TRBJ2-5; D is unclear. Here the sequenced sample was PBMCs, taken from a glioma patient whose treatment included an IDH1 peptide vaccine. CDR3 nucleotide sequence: TGTGCCAGCTCCAGTCTCCAAGAGACCCAGTACTTC. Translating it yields CASSSLQETQYF.